The clone carrying this T cell receptor (beta chain) occurred a few times. Its antigen is unidentified. The sample is drawn from a study of OX40 agonist ivuxolimab in advanced cancers. Overall study context: The group had a mean age of roughly 56 years, ranged from about 20 to 79, and was 80% to 85% male. Study-wide results and caveats: Low normalized T-cell clonal expansion was also seen in some nonresponders. Within 6 weeks, CD4+ and CD8+ blood T cells expanded clonally at 0.1 to 3.0 mg/kg.

Sequencing used immunoSEQ multiplex PCR; TCRdb keeps in-frame clones, though not all of them. The profile shows approximately 61,000 clones, 91% of them singletons. The sampling schedule covered blood at baseline, cycle 4 day 1, and cycle 7 day 1. CDR1 is KGHSH and CDR2 is LQKENI in the germline V gene. CDR3 size: 15 residues. V lost 3 bases, J lost 7 bases, and 8 bases stayed unmatched. This TCR was sampled from an adult with an advanced solid tumor such as melanoma, head and neck, liver or kidney cancer. Source: CD4+ or CD8+ T cells sorted from blood, taken in a trial of the OX40 agonist ivuxolimab. The rearrangement links TRBV18 to TRBJ2-1, with 8 bases matching TRBD1. CDR3 residues: CASSPEDYRGNEQFF. DNA of the CDR3: TGTGCCAGCTCACCGGAGGACTACAGGGGGAATGAGCAGTTCTTC.